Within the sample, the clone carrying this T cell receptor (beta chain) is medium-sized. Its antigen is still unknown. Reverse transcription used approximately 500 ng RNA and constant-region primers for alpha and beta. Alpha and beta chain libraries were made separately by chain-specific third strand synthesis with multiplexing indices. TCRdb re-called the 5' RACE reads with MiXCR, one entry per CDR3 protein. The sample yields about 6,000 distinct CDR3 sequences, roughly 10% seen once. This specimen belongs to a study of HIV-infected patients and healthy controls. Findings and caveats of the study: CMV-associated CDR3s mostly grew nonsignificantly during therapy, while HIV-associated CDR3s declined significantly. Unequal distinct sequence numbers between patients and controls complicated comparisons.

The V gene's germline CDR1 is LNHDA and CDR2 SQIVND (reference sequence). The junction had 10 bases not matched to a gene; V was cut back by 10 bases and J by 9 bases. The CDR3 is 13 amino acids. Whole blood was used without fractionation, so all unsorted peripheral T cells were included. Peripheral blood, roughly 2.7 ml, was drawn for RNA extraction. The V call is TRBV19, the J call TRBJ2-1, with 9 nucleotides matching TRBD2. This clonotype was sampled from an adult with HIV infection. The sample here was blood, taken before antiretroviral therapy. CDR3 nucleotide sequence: TGTGCCATTTCGCGGGGGGGCCCAACTGAGCAGTTCTTC. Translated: CAISRGGPTEQFF.